A single sample is the source of the 15 T cell receptor beta chains below, sequenced in a study of T cells in tumors after PD-1 blockade (dated by TCRdb to about 2019). Taken with the paper, the label for time point translates to: after anti-PD-1 therapy. The library was obtained by the immunoSEQ multiplex PCR assay. The table was pulled from immuneACCESS by TCRdb, which kept in-frame rearrangements only. Such tables lose some clones; where checked, under half of the loss comes from unresolved V genes, and the rest has no known cause. Recorded for this sample are about 14,000 clones; 80% to 85% of them occurred a single time. The top ten clonotypes cover 25% of the sample. The specimen was PBMCs, collected after anti-PD-1 treatment. These receptors were taken from a human donor with basal cell carcinoma.

The chain uses TRBV2 and TRBJ2-7; D is possibly TRBD2 (6 bases). V lost 4 bases, J lost 5 bases, and 21 bases lay in between. Germline V gene lookup returns CDR1 SNHLY and CDR2 FYNNEI. This CDR3 comprises 16 residues. CDR3 coding DNA: TGTGCCAGCAGTGGTGTAGCGGAAGTGGGGCAGGACGAGCAGTACTTC. Protein product: CASSGVAEVGQDEQYF.

This sequence joins TRBV5-1 and TRBJ2-3; 8 bases align to TRBD2. The germline V gene encodes CDR1 SGHRS and CDR2 YFSETQ. The CDR3 spans 17 residues. V lost 0 bases and J lost 1; bases outside the gene matches: 7. The CDR3 protein is CASSLDGGTRGTDTQYF. CDR3 bases: TGCGCCAGCAGCTTGGATGGCGGGACTAGGGGCACAGATACGCAGTATTTT.

The V and J genes are TRBV9 and TRBJ2-3; D is unclear. The CDR3 is 16 amino acids. Germline V CDR1 and CDR2: SGDLS, YYNGEE. V was pared by 0 bases and J by 0 bases, with 11 bases between. The CDR3 coding sequence is TGTGCCAGCAGCGTAGATCGCAGAGAGAGCACAGATACGCAGTATTTT. Its translation: CASSVDRRESTDTQYF. Full variable domain (outside the CDR3, taken from reference TRBV9 and TRBJ2-3): DSGVTQTPKHLITATGQRVTLRCSPRSGDLSVYWYQQSLDQGLQFLIQYYNGEERAKGNILERFSAQQFPDLHSELNLSSLELGDSALYFCASSVDRRESTDTQYFGPGTRLTVL.

The rearrangement uses TRBV9 and TRBJ1-2; the D gene is possibly TRBD1 (5 bases). Germline V lookup: CDR1 SGDLS, CDR2 YYNGEE. Trimming removed 2 bases from V and 4 bases from J, with 9 bases in between. This CDR3 has 13 residues. The CDR3 region has the DNA TGTGCCAGCAGCGTCTTGGACACCTATGGCTACACCTTC. It yields the protein CASSVLDTYGYTF. Filled out from reference TRBV9 and TRBJ1-2, the complete variable domain reads DSGVTQTPKHLITATGQRVTLRCSPRSGDLSVYWYQQSLDQGLQFLIQYYNGEERAKGNILERFSAQQFPDLHSELNLSSLELGDSALYFCASSVLDTYGYTFGSGTRLTVV.

V gene TRBV12-2 combines with J gene TRBJ1-4; whether TRBD1, the table's D call, matches the DNA was not checked. TRBV12-2 is tagged as a pseudogene. The CDR3 runs to 15 residues. The CDR3 here is CASRQTDRASEKLFF. The CDR3 nucleotides are TGTGCAAGTCGCCAGACGGACAGGGCAAGCGAAAAACTGTTTTTT.

The chain is built from TRBV10-2 and TRBJ2-7; D is unclear. V was trimmed by 6 bases and J by 6 bases, leaving 15 bases between them. In germline, CDR1 is WSHSY, CDR2 SAAADI. This CDR3 has 13 residues. CDR3 sequence reads: CASSLRTPPEQYF. The CDR3 DNA is TGCGCCAGCAGCCTGAGAACCCCTCCCGAGCAGTACTTC.

This clone was observed a few times. The chain recombines TRBV3-1 (or the pseudogene TRBV3-2) with TRBJ2-2; the D is unclear. Trimming shortened V by 3 bases and J by 5 bases, and 1 base separated the two germline ends. The germline gives CDR1 LGHDT, CDR2 YNNKEL (reference sequence). CDR3 length equals 11 residues. In DNA form, the CDR3 reads TGTGCCAGCAGCCAGACCGGGGAGCTGTTTTTT. Residues: CASSQTGELFF.

This chain joins TRBV5-1 and TRBJ2-5; D may match TRBD1 or TRBD2 (5 bases each). This CDR3 is built from 16 residues. Deletions cut 4 bases from V and 5 bases from J, with 21 bases between. Germline loops: CDR1 SGHRS, CDR2 YFSETQ. The CDR3 is CASSLGGPRAPETQYF. The CDR3 region has the DNA TGCGCCAGCAGCCTTGGGGGACCCAGGGCCCCCGAGACCCAGTACTTC.

The V and J genes are TRBV4-1 and TRBJ2-7; 12 nucleotides agree with TRBD2. Germline trimming cut 4 bases from V and 5 bases from J; bases unmatched to any gene: 12. CDR3 length equals 17 residues. Germline CDR1 and CDR2: MGHRA and YSYEKL. CDR3 in amino acids: CASSPGLAGPLRHEQYF. The DNA for the CDR3 is TGCGCCAGCAGCCCAGGACTAGCGGGACCCCTGAGACACGAGCAGTACTTC.

The chain is built from TRBV6-5 and TRBJ2-2; a possible D gene is TRBD2 (5 bases). Germline CDR1 is MNHEY and CDR2 is SVGAGI. The V end lost 2 bases, the J end lost 7 bases, and 11 bases lay between the germline ends. The CDR3 has 14 amino acids. The CDR3 nucleotides are TGTGCCAGCAGTTACATTCGGGGTAGCGGGGAGCTGTTTTTT. Translating gives CASSYIRGSGELFF.

This clone was seen a single time. This rearrangement joins TRBV5-1 to TRBJ1-2; D is possibly TRBD1 (5 bases). Looked up from germline, CDR1 is SGHRS and CDR2 is YFSETQ. The CDR3 runs to 13 residues. The V end was cut by 7 bases, the J end by 4 bases, with 14 bases between. The CDR3 here is CASGGAQGYGYTF. The CDR3 DNA reads TGCGCCAGCGGCGGGGCGCAGGGCTATGGCTACACCTTC.

CDR3 protein: CASSLSRLAGVDEQFF. The CDR3 region has the DNA TGTGCCAGCAGCTTATCTCGACTAGCGGGGGTGGATGAGCAGTTCTTC. The rearrangement joins TRBV5-4 to TRBJ2-1; 12 nucleotides align to TRBD2. V lost 2 bases and J lost 8; bases outside the gene matches: 8. Germline loops: CDR1 SGHNT, CDR2 YYREEE (reference sequence). CDR3 length equals 16 residues.

V usage is TRBV15 and J usage is TRBJ1-2; tentative D call: TRBD1 (5 bases). The V gene's germline CDR1 is LNHNV and CDR2 YYDKDF (reference sequence). The CDR3 length is 16 residues. Deletions cut 3 bases from V and 6 bases from J, with 20 bases between. CDR3 protein: CATSSPRGWQNDGYTF. CDR3 nucleotide sequence: TGTGCCACCAGCAGTCCCCGGGGGTGGCAGAATGATGGCTACACCTTC. The whole variable domain, filled in from reference TRBV15 and TRBJ1-2, reads DAMVIQNPRYQVTQFGKPVTLSCSQTLNHNVMYWYQQKSSQAPKLLFHYYDKDFNNEADTPDNFQSRRPNTSFCFLDIRSPGLGDTAMYLCATSSPRGWQNDGYTFGSGTRLTVV.

The V call is TRBV28, the J call TRBJ2-5; D is perhaps TRBD1 (6 bases). Trimming removed 4 bases from V and 2 bases from J, with 26 bases in between. The CDR3 runs to 19 residues. Germline V CDR1 and CDR2: MDHEN, SYDVKM. The CDR3 nucleotides read TGTGCCAGCAGTTGGGGCCTGACAGGATCGTCCTTACCTCAAGAGACCCAGTACTTC. Translating it yields CASSWGLTGSSLPQETQYF. Combining the CDR3 with reference TRBV28 and TRBJ2-5 gives the whole variable domain DVKVTQSSRYLVKRTGEKVFLECVQDMDHENMFWYRQDPGLGLRLIYFSYDVKMKEKGDIPEGYSVSREKKERFSLILESASTNQTSMYLCASSWGLTGSSLPQETQYFGPGTRLLVL.

The chain links TRBV6-2 or TRBV6-3 to TRBJ2-1, with 8 bases matching TRBD1. This CDR3 is 16 amino acids long. Germline CDR1 and CDR2: MNHEY and SVGEGT. V was clipped by 0 bases and J by 8 bases; unmatched bases: 9. The CDR3 loop is CASSYSRTGIGDEQFF. DNA for the CDR3: TGTGCCAGCAGTTACTCCAGGACAGGGATCGGCGATGAGCAGTTCTTC.